Sequencing of this T cell receptor beta chain was carried out in a study of shared clonotypes between healthy human individuals. Study in general: CD4 naive cells filled three plates per donor, CD4 memory three, CD8 naive two and CD8 memory one. Study-wide results and caveats: Clonotype sharing among donors was thought likely to change with sequencing depth. Across subsets, estimated richness was generally greater for naive than for memory populations.

Deletions cut 1 base from V and 3 bases from J, with 10 bases between. This CDR3 is 15 amino acids long. Looked up from germline, CDR1 is SGHRS and CDR2 is YFSETQ. Study processing details: ImmunoSEQ output lacked quality scores and full-length reads, limiting matched filtering. Produced via immunoSEQ multiplex PCR; TCRdb's table is partial and in-frame only. That table furnishes V, J and clone size, whereas the DNA furnished D and trimming. Of approximately 980,000 clones in the sample, approximately 80% were seen once. As concerns this clone: Its cognate antigen is unknown.

The clonotype was recovered from a man aged 18 to 35 in good health. The genes are TRBV5-1 and TRBJ2-2; a possible D gene is TRBD1 (5 bases). The sample consisted of memory CD4+ T cells sorted from blood. Subset here: CD45RA-negative fraction. In DNA form, the CDR3 reads TGCGCCAGCAGCTTGTCGACAGCCGACACCGGGGAGCTGTTTTTT. Translation gives CASSLSTADTGELFF.